Sequencing of this T cell receptor beta chain was carried out in a study of T cell responses to AZD1222 COVID-19 vaccine. Study details: Second-dose schedules of about 4 or about 12 weeks were combined.

Regarding this clone: The antigen remains unidentified.

Overall study findings and caveats: A mostly white British donor set with more females was recruited, and clonal diversity was possibly underestimated. Among those given AZD1222, only six were seropositive at baseline. Spike regions recognized by vaccine-associated CD4 TCRs spanned the protein, led by 160-218 and 743-854.

Method: immunoSEQ multiplex PCR; TCRdb's copy keeps in-frame clones and lacks some. The sample carries around 120,000 clones, approximately 85% recorded once. The source material was peripheral blood, sampled on day 0 of AZD1222 vaccination. The sequence came from an adult in good health.

The CDR3 spells CASSLSGTGGRGYTF. The CDR3 nucleotides read TGTGCCAGCAGTTTATCGGGGACAGGGGGTCGTGGCTACACCTTC. The chain recombines TRBV27 with TRBJ1-2, with 11 bases matching TRBD1. Germline values: CDR1 MNHEY, CDR2 SMNVEV (reference sequence). This CDR3 is 15 amino acids long. Trimming cost V 0 bases and J 7 bases; bases outside gene matches: 4.